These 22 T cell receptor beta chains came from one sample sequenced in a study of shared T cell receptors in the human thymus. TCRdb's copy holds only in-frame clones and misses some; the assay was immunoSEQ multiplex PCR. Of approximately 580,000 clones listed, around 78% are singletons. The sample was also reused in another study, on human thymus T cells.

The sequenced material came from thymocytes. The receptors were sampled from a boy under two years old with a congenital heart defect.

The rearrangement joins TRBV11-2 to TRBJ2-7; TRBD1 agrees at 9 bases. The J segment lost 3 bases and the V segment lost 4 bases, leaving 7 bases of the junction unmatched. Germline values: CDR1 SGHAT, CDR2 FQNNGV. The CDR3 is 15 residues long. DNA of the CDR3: TGTGCCAGCAGCTCTCCTCCGGGACAGGGCTACGAGCAGTACTTC. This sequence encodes CASSSPPGQGYEQYF. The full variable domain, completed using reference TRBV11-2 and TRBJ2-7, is EAGVAQSPRYKIIEKRQSVAFWCNPISGHATLYWYQQILGQGPKLLIQFQNNGVVDDSQLPKDRFSAERLKGVDSTLKIQPAKLEDSAVYLCASSSPPGQGYEQYFGPGTRLTVT.

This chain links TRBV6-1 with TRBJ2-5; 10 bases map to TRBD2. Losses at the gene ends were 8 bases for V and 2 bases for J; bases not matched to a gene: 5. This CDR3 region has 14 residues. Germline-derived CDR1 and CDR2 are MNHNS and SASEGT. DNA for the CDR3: TGTGCCAGCTGGGGGACTAGCGAGCAAGAGACCCAGTACTTC. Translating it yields CASWGTSEQETQYF.

In DNA form, the CDR3 reads TGTGCCAGCAGCCGCCGGACAAGGCAAACCTACGAGCAGTACTTC. It encodes CASSRRTRQTYEQYF. The chain joins TRBV7-9 to TRBJ2-7, with D tentatively TRBD1 (5 bases). The V gene lost 5 bases and the J gene lost 2 bases, with 16 bases spanning the gap. The CDR3 has 15 amino acids. Germline CDR1 and CDR2: SEHNR and FQNEAQ (reference sequence).

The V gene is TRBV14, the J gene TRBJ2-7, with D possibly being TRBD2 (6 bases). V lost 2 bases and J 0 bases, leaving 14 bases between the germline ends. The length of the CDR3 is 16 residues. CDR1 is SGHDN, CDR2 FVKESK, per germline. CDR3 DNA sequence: TGTGCCAGCAGCCAATCTCCGAGCGGGTACTCCTACGAGCAGTACTTC. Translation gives CASSQSPSGYSYEQYF.

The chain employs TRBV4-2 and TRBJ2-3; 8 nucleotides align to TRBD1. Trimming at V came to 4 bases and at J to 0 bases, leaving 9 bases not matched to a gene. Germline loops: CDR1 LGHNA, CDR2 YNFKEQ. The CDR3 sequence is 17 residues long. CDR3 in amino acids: CASSPPRQGSSTDTQYF. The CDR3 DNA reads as TGTGCCAGCAGCCCCCCCCGACAGGGGAGTAGCACAGATACGCAGTATTTT.

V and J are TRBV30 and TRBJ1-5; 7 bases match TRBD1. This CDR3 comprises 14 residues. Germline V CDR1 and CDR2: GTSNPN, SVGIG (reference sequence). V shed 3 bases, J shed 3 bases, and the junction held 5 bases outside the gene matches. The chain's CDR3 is CAWSPDRFNQPQHF. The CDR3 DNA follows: TGTGCCTGGAGCCCGGACAGGTTCAATCAGCCCCAGCATTTT.

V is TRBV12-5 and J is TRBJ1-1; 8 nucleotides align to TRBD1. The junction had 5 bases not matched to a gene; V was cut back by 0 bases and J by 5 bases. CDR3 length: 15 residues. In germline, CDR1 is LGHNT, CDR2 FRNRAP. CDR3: CASGLVQGGNTEAFF. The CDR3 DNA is TGTGCTAGTGGTTTGGTACAGGGGGGGAATACTGAAGCTTTCTTT.

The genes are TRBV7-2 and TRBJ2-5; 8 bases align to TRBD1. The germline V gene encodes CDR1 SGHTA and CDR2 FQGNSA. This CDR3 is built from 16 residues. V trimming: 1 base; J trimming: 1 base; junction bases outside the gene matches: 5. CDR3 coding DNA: TGTGCCAGCAGCTTAGGAGCCGGACAGGGCCAAGAGACCCAGTACTTC. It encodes CASSLGAGQGQETQYF.

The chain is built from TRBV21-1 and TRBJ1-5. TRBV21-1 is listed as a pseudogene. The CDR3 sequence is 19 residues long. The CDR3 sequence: CARKTKRPLREVSNQPQHF. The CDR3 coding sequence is TGTGCCAGAAAAACAAAACGCCCACTCCGGGAGGTTAGCAATCAGCCCCAGCATTTT.

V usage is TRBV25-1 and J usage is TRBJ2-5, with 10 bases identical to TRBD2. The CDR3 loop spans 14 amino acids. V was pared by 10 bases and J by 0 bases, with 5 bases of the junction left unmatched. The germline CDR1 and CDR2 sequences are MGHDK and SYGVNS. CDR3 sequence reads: CATHSGRYQETQYF. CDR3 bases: TGTGCCACCCATAGCGGGAGGTACCAAGAGACCCAGTACTTC. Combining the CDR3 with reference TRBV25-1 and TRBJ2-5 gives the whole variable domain EADIYQTPRYLVIGTGKKITLECSQTMGHDKMYWYQQDPGMELHLIHYSYGVNSTEKGDLSSESTVSRIRTEHFPLTLESARPSHTSQYLCATHSGRYQETQYFGPGTRLLVL.

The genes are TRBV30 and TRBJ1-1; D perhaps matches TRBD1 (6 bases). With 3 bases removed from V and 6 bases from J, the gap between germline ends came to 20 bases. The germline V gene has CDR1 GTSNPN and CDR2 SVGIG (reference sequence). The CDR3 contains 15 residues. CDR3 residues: CAWRGGRAALPEAFF. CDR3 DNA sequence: TGTGCCTGGAGGGGGGGGCGGGCAGCTTTACCTGAAGCTTTCTTT.

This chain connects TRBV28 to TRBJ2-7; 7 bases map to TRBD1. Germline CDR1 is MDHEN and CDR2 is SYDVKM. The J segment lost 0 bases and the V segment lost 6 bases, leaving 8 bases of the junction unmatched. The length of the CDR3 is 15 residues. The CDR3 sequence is CASSKPGQSSYEQYF. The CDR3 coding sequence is TGTGCCAGCAGCAAACCGGGACAGAGCTCCTACGAGCAGTACTTC.

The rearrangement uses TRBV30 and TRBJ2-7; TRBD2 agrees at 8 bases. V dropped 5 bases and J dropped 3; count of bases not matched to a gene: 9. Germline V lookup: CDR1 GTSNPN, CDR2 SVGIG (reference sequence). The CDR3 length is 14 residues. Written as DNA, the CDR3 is TGTGCCTGGGCCTCCCGAGCGGGAGTCTACGAGCAGTACTTC. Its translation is CAWASRAGVYEQYF.

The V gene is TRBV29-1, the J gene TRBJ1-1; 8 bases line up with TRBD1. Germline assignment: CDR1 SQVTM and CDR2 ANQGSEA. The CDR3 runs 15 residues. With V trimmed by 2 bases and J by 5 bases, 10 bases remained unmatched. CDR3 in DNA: TGCAGCGTTGAACAAAGACAGGGGAGGGCGACTGAAGCTTTCTTT. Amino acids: CSVEQRQGRATEAFF.

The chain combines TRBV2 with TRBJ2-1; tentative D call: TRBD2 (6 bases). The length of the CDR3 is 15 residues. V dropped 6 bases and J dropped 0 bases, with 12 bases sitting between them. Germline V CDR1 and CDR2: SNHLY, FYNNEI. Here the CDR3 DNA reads TGTGCCAGCAGGACGGAGGGGAGCTCCTACAATGAGCAGTTCTTC. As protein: CASRTEGSSYNEQFF. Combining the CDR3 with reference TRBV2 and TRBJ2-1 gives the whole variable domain EPEVTQTPSHQVTQMGQEVILRCVPISNHLYFYWYRQILGQKVEFLVSFYNNEISEKSEIFDDQFSVERPDGSNFTLKIRSTKLEDSAMYFCASRTEGSSYNEQFFGPGTRLTVL.

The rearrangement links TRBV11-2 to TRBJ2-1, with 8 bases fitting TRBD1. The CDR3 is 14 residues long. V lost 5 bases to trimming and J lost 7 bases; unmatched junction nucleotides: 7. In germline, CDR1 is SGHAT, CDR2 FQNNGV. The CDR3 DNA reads TGTGCCAGCAGCCCAGGGGGCGGTGGGAATGAGCAGTTCTTC. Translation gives CASSPGGGGNEQFF. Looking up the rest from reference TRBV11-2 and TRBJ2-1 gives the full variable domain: EAGVAQSPRYKIIEKRQSVAFWCNPISGHATLYWYQQILGQGPKLLIQFQNNGVVDDSQLPKDRFSAERLKGVDSTLKIQPAKLEDSAVYLCASSPGGGGNEQFFGPGTRLTVL.

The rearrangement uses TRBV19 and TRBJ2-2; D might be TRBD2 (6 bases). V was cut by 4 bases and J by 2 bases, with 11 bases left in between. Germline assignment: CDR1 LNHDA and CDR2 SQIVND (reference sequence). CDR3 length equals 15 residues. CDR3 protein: CASSTGTSNTGELFF. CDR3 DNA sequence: TGTGCCAGTAGTACCGGGACTTCTAACACCGGGGAGCTGTTTTTT.

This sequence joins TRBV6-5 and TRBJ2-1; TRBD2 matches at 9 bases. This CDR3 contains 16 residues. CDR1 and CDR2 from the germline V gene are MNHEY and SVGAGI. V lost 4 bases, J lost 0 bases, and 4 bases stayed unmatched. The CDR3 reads CASSSRLADSYNEQFF. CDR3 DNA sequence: TGTGCCAGCAGTTCCCGACTAGCGGACTCCTACAATGAGCAGTTCTTC.

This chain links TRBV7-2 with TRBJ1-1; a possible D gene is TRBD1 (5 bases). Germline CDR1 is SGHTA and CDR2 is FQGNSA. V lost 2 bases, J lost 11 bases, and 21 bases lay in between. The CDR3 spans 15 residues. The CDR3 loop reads CASSLPWDRSGAAFF. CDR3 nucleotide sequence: TGTGCCAGCAGCTTACCCTGGGATAGAAGCGGGGCGGCTTTCTTT. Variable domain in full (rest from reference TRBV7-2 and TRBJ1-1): GAGVSQSPSNKVTEKGKDVELRCDPISGHTALYWYRQSLGQGLEFLIYFQGNSAPDKSGLPSDRFSAERTGGSVSTLTIQRTQQEDSAVYLCASSLPWDRSGAAFFGQGTRLTVV.

CDR3 loop: CASSLFPSGRHEQYF. CDR3 nucleotides: TGTGCCAGCAGTTTGTTCCCCAGCGGGAGACACGAGCAGTACTTC. The chain recombines TRBV27 with TRBJ2-7, with 8 positions matching TRBD2. The V segment lost 3 bases and the J segment 5 bases; nucleotides outside the gene matches: 9. The CDR3 has 15 residues. The V gene's germline CDR1 is MNHEY and CDR2 SMNVEV (reference sequence).

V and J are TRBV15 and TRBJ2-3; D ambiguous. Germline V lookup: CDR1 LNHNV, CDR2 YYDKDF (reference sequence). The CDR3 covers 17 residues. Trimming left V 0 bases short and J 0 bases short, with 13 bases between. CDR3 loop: CATSRDRRDTSTDTQYF. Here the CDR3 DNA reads TGTGCCACCAGCAGAGACCGAAGAGACACTAGCACAGATACGCAGTATTTT. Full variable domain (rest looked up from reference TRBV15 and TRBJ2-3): DAMVIQNPRYQVTQFGKPVTLSCSQTLNHNVMYWYQQKSSQAPKLLFHYYDKDFNNEADTPDNFQSRRPNTSFCFLDIRSPGLGDTAMYLCATSRDRRDTSTDTQYFGPGTRLTVL.

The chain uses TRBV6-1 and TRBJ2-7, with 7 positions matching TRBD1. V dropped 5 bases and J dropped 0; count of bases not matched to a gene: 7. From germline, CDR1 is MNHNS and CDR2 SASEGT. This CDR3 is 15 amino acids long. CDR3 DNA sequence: TGTGCCAGCAGTACAGGACAGGCTAGCTCCTACGAGCAGTACTTC. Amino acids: CASSTGQASSYEQYF.